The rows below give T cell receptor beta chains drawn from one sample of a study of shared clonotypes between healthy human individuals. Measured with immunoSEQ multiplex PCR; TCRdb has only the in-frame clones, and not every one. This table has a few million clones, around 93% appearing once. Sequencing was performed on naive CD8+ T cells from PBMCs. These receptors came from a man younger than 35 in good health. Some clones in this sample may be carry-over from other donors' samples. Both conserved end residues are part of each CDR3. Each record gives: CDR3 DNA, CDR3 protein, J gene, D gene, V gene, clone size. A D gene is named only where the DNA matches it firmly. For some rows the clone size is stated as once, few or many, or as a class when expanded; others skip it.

CDR3 DNA: TGCGCCAGCAGCCAACTTTTGGCAGGGCAAGAGACCCAGTACTTC
CDR3 protein: CASSQLLAGQETQYF
J gene: TRBJ2-5
D gene: -
V gene: TRBV4-3
clone size: once

CDR3 DNA: TGTGCCAGCAGCGATGGTACTAGCGGAAGCAGCTCCTACAATGAGCAGTTCTTC
CDR3 protein: CASSDGTSGSSSYNEQFF
J gene: TRBJ2-1
D gene: TRBD2
V gene: TRBV9
clone size: -

CDR3 DNA: TGTGCCAGCAGCCAAGGCCTAGCGGGAGAGGTTGAGTTCTTC
CDR3 protein: CASSQGLAGEVEFF
J gene: TRBJ2-1
D gene: TRBD2
V gene: TRBV4-2
clone size: -

CDR3 DNA: TGTGCCAGCAGCTACATACAGTATCGGGAGAGCTCCTACGAGCAGTACTTC
CDR3 protein: CASSYIQYRESSYEQYF
J gene: TRBJ2-7
D gene: -
V gene: TRBV7-3
clone size: -

CDR3 DNA: TGTGCCAGCAGCCCCAGTTGGCGGGAGGTCACAGATACGCAGTATTTT
CDR3 protein: CASSPSWREVTDTQYF
J gene: TRBJ2-3
D gene: TRBD2
V gene: TRBV7-9
clone size: -

CDR3 DNA: TGTGCCAGCAGCCAAGGGGACAGGGGGCTCGTCTGGGGCAATCAGCCCCAGCATTTT
CDR3 protein: CASSQGDRGLVWGNQPQHF
J gene: TRBJ1-5
D gene: TRBD1
V gene: TRBV4-2
clone size: once

CDR3 DNA: TGTGCCAGCAGTTTATCTAGCGGGACCCATCAGCAGTACTTC
CDR3 protein: CASSLSSGTHQQYF
J gene: TRBJ2-7
D gene: TRBD2
V gene: TRBV27
clone size: once

CDR3 DNA: TGTGCCAGTAGTCCCCTTCGCCGGACAGGGGTTGAGCAGTACTTC
CDR3 protein: CASSPLRRTGVEQYF
J gene: TRBJ2-7
D gene: TRBD1
V gene: TRBV19
clone size: -

CDR3 DNA: TGTGCCAGTACCCCGACCAGCTACAATGAGCAGTTCTTC
CDR3 protein: CASTPTSYNEQFF
J gene: TRBJ2-1
D gene: -
V gene: TRBV19
clone size: -

CDR3 DNA: TGTGCCAGCAGCCGGTGGGGCCAGGGGGTGAGTTCGCAGTATTTT
CDR3 protein: CASSRWGQGVSSQYF
J gene: TRBJ2-3
D gene: TRBD1
V gene: TRBV5-4
clone size: once

CDR3 DNA: TGCGCCAGCAGCCAAGATGGCCTAGCGGGAATCAGTCAAGGGGATACGCAGTATTTT
CDR3 protein: CASSQDGLAGISQGDTQYF
J gene: TRBJ2-3
D gene: TRBD2
V gene: TRBV4-1
clone size: -

CDR3 DNA: TGTGCCTGGAGTGACAGGGTGACTGAAGCTTTCTTT
CDR3 protein: CAWSDRVTEAFF
J gene: TRBJ1-1
D gene: -
V gene: TRBV30
clone size: few

CDR3 DNA: TGTGCCAGCAGCATTTCAGCGGGAGCCGGGGAGCTGTTTTTT
CDR3 protein: CASSISAGAGELFF
J gene: TRBJ2-2
D gene: TRBD2
V gene: TRBV11-2
clone size: few

CDR3 DNA: TGCGCCAGCAGCCAGCGCCACCTTGGGATAATGAACACTGAAGCTTTCTTT
CDR3 protein: CASSQRHLGIMNTEAFF
J gene: TRBJ1-1
D gene: -
V gene: TRBV4-3
clone size: -

CDR3 DNA: TGTGCCAGCAGCGTAGGTAGCGTAAGCTCCTCCTACGAGCAGTACTTC
CDR3 protein: CASSVGSVSSSYEQYF
J gene: TRBJ2-7
D gene: -
V gene: TRBV9
clone size: -

CDR3 DNA: TGTGCCAGCAGTGACTCAAACGGCCCTGGCTATGGCTACACCTTC
CDR3 protein: CASSDSNGPGYGYTF
J gene: TRBJ1-2
D gene: -
V gene: TRBV6-4
clone size: -

CDR3 DNA: TGCGCCAGCACCCCGGACAGGTCTAATGAAAAACTGTTTTTT
CDR3 protein: CASTPDRSNEKLFF
J gene: TRBJ1-4
D gene: TRBD1
V gene: TRBV4-1
clone size: once

CDR3 DNA: TGTGCCAGCTCACCAACCGGACTAGCGCGGGCCCAGTACTTC
CDR3 protein: CASSPTGLARAQYF
J gene: TRBJ2-5
D gene: TRBD2
V gene: TRBV18
clone size: -

CDR3 DNA: TGTGCCAGCAGTTTGGCAGGGCCCCAGCCCCAGCATTTT
CDR3 protein: CASSLAGPQPQHF
J gene: TRBJ1-5
D gene: -
V gene: TRBV27
clone size: -

CDR3 DNA: TGTGCCAGCAGCTTAAATAGCGGGATATCCTACGAGCAGTACTTC
CDR3 protein: CASSLNSGISYEQYF
J gene: TRBJ2-7
D gene: TRBD2
V gene: TRBV13
clone size: once

CDR3 DNA: TGTGCCAGCAGACCCCCGGGCTATGGCTACACCTTC
CDR3 protein: CASRPPGYGYTF
J gene: TRBJ1-2
D gene: -
V gene: TRBV6-5
clone size: -

CDR3 DNA: TGTGCCAGCAGTGGGAGGTACGAGCAGTACTTC
CDR3 protein: CASSGRYEQYF
J gene: TRBJ2-7
D gene: -
V gene: TRBV2
clone size: -

CDR3 DNA: TGTGCCATCAGGGTGCTCATAGCGGGAGTAACAGATACGCAGTATTTT
CDR3 protein: CAIRVLIAGVTDTQYF
J gene: TRBJ2-3
D gene: TRBD2
V gene: TRBV10-3
clone size: -

CDR3 DNA: TGTGCCAGCAGCGTAGGGGGACAGGCGAGAGATACGCAGTATTTT
CDR3 protein: CASSVGGQARDTQYF
J gene: TRBJ2-3
D gene: TRBD1
V gene: TRBV9
clone size: -

CDR3 DNA: TGTGCCATCAGTGGGACAGCCACCGGGGAGCTGTTTTTT
CDR3 protein: CAISGTATGELFF
J gene: TRBJ2-2
D gene: -
V gene: TRBV10-3
clone size: -

CDR3 DNA: TGTGCCAGCAGCCCCGGCTCCGCGGGACCTGAGGGAGATACGCAGTATTTT
CDR3 protein: CASSPGSAGPEGDTQYF
J gene: TRBJ2-3
D gene: -
V gene: TRBV11-2
clone size: once

CDR3 DNA: TGTGCCAGCAGCCAAGAAGGATACTCCTACGAGCAGTACTTC
CDR3 protein: CASSQEGYSYEQYF
J gene: TRBJ2-7
D gene: -
V gene: TRBV4-2
clone size: once

CDR3 DNA: TGTGCCATCAGTGAGTCGATAGCTAGCGGGACTCCGCAGTACTTC
CDR3 protein: CAISESIASGTPQYF
J gene: TRBJ2-7
D gene: TRBD2
V gene: TRBV10-3
clone size: once

CDR3 DNA: TGTGCCAGCAGTCCCGGGACAGGGATCTCCTACGAGCAGTACTTC
CDR3 protein: CASSPGTGISYEQYF
J gene: TRBJ2-7
D gene: TRBD1
V gene: TRBV28
clone size: -